Below are 21 T cell receptor beta chains sequenced from a single sample in a study of shared clonotypes between healthy human individuals. Repertoires were generated with immunoSEQ multiplex PCR, while TCRdb's copy carries only in-frame clones and drops some. The sample consists of 1.5 million to 2.5 million clones, over 85% of them appearing once. Terminally differentiated effector memory CD45RA+ cells were excluded from the naive CD8 cells, which were CD45RO-negative and positively selected for CCR7. The sequenced sample consisted of naive CD8+ T cells sorted from blood. The receptors come from a man in his late teens or twenties in good health.

The rearrangement uses TRBV15 and TRBJ2-7, with D unclear. Germline CDR1 is LNHNV and CDR2 is YYDKDF (reference sequence). Trimming shortened V by 1 base and J by 2 bases, and 12 bases separated the two germline ends. There are 15 residues in the CDR3. The chain's CDR3 is CATSRAAEGTYEQYF. CDR3 coding DNA: TGTGCCACCAGCAGAGCCGCCGAAGGGACCTACGAGCAGTACTTC.

The V call is TRBV7-2, the J call TRBJ2-3; 11 bases fit TRBD2. The ends lost 3 bases at V and 1 base at J; junction bases unmatched: 6. Germline V gene data show CDR1 as SGHTA and CDR2 as FQGNSA. This CDR3 contains 17 residues. The CDR3, as DNA: TGTGCCAGCAGCTTTAGCGGGGGGGCGTGGGGCACAGATACGCAGTATTTT. Encoded protein: CASSFSGGAWGTDTQYF. Filled out from reference TRBV7-2 and TRBJ2-3, the complete variable domain reads GAGVSQSPSNKVTEKGKDVELRCDPISGHTALYWYRQSLGQGLEFLIYFQGNSAPDKSGLPSDRFSAERTGGSVSTLTIQRTQQEDSAVYLCASSFSGGAWGTDTQYFGPGTRLTVL.

V is TRBV7-9 and J is TRBJ1-6; D possibly corresponds to TRBD1 (6 bases). Trimming shortened V by 1 base and J by 7 bases, and 14 bases separated the two germline ends. CDR1 SEHNR and CDR2 FQNEAQ come from the germline V gene (reference sequence). This CDR3 region has 16 residues. DNA of the CDR3: TGTGCCAGCAGCTTAGGCCGGGGGGCAGAAAATTCACCCCTCCACTTT. It yields the protein CASSLGRGAENSPLHF.

Of note for this clone: The sample holds other DNA sequences that translate to the same CDR3. This sequence joins TRBV5-1 and TRBJ1-1; 9 positions match TRBD1. Germline CDR1 is SGHRS and CDR2 is YFSETQ. V shed 5 bases, J shed 3 bases, and the junction held 5 bases outside the gene matches. The CDR3 sequence is 14 residues long. CDR3 residues: CASSLTGGDTEAFF. Here the CDR3 DNA reads TGCGCCAGCAGTTTGACAGGGGGGGACACTGAAGCTTTCTTT.

A single count supports this clone. J is TRBJ1-2 and V is TRBV7-6; 7 positions match TRBD1. From germline, CDR1 is SGHVS and CDR2 FNYEAQ. V lost 4 bases to trimming and J lost 4 bases; unmatched junction nucleotides: 9. The CDR3 covers 15 residues. The CDR3 reads CASSSTTGQIYGYTF. The CDR3 bases are TGTGCCAGCAGCTCAACTACGGGACAGATCTATGGCTACACCTTC.

The genes are TRBV29-1 and TRBJ1-1; perhaps TRBD1 as D (6 bases). CDR3 length: 13 amino acids. Germline CDR1 SQVTM, CDR2 ANQGSEA. V lost 7 bases, J lost 4 bases, and 16 bases lay in between. The CDR3 nucleotides are TGCAGCGCGTATCGGGGGCTGGGCACTGAAGCTTTCTTT. Its translation: CSAYRGLGTEAFF.

Concerning this clone: The sample has other DNA sequences that encode this CDR3 too. The gene calls are TRBV6-5 and TRBJ2-1; TRBD1 matches 10 bases. Germline V gene sequence: CDR1 MNHEY, CDR2 SVGAGI. After removal of 2 bases from V and 9 bases from J, the junction contained 4 bases not matched to a gene. The CDR3 is 14 amino acids. DNA for the CDR3: TGTGCCAGCAGTTACGGGACAGGGGTTGGTGAGCAGTTCTTC. Protein product: CASSYGTGVGEQFF.

The chain joins TRBV7-6 to TRBJ2-2, with unresolved D. The CDR3 has 13 amino acids. Germline V gives CDR1 SGHVS, CDR2 FNYEAQ. V was shortened by 1 base and J by 9 bases, with 9 bases between the two germline ends. In DNA form, the CDR3 reads TGTGCCAGCAGCTTAGAAGGGCACCGGGAGCTGTTTTTT. Its translation is CASSLEGHRELFF. Based on the CDR3 plus reference TRBV7-6 and TRBJ2-2, the full variable domain is GAGVSQSPRYKVTKRGQDVALRCDPISGHVSLYWYRQALGQGPEFLTYFNYEAQQDKSGLPNDRFSAERPEGSISTLTIQRTEQRDSAMYRCASSLEGHRELFFGEGSRLTVL.

This clone was seen a handful of times. This sequence joins TRBV27 and TRBJ2-3; TRBD1 matches at 7 bases. V gave up 0 bases and J gave up 4 bases; unmatched junction bases: 1. Germline V gene lookup returns CDR1 MNHEY and CDR2 SMNVEV (reference sequence). The CDR3 runs 14 residues. CDR3 DNA: TGTGCCAGCAGTTTATCGACAGGGCCAGATACGCAGTATTTT. Protein sequence: CASSLSTGPDTQYF.

V is TRBV6-1 and J is TRBJ2-1; D may be TRBD2 (6 bases). With 3 bases removed from V and 8 bases from J, the gap between germline ends came to 17 bases. CDR1 MNHNS and CDR2 SASEGT come from the germline V gene. The CDR3 loop spans 15 amino acids. This CDR3 reads CASSDLDYPAYEQFF. For the CDR3, the DNA is TGTGCCAGCAGTGACCTGGACTACCCAGCCTATGAGCAGTTCTTC.

Details on this clone: This same CDR3 is encoded by further DNA sequences in the sample. The chain links TRBV19 to TRBJ2-7, with 8 bases lining up with TRBD1. Germline CDR1 and CDR2: LNHDA and SQIVND (reference sequence). J gave up 0 bases and V 5 bases, and 3 bases lay outside the gene matches. CDR3 length: 14 amino acids. CDR3 residues: CASSPGTGSYEQYF. The CDR3, as DNA: TGTGCCAGTAGTCCTGGGACAGGCTCCTACGAGCAGTACTTC.

The chain combines TRBV7-9 with TRBJ2-7; possibly TRBD2 for D (6 bases). This CDR3 has 16 residues. The V end lost 4 bases, the J end lost 0 bases, and 16 bases lay between the germline ends. Germline V gene data show CDR1 as SEHNR and CDR2 as FQNEAQ (reference sequence). CDR3 in amino acids: CASSSAGFGDSYEQYF. Written as DNA, the CDR3 is TGTGCCAGCAGCTCCGCGGGATTCGGGGACTCCTACGAGCAGTACTTC.

The J gene is TRBJ2-1, the V gene TRBV2; TRBD2 matches 11 bases. Germline V gives CDR1 SNHLY, CDR2 FYNNEI. The CDR3 sequence is 17 residues long. The V gene end was trimmed by 1 base and the J gene end by 4 bases; junction bases not matched to a gene: 6. The CDR3 here is CASSEGTSGRQYNEQFF. In DNA, the CDR3 is TGTGCCAGCAGTGAAGGGACTAGCGGGCGACAATACAATGAGCAGTTCTTC.

V gene TRBV25-1 combines with J gene TRBJ1-2; 9 bases are shared with TRBD1. Germline CDR1 is MGHDK and CDR2 is SYGVNS. The CDR3 has 14 residues. The J segment lost 6 bases and the V segment lost 6 bases, leaving 8 bases of the junction unmatched. In DNA, the CDR3 is TGTGCCAGCAGGATCACAGGGGGCGCGAATGGCTACACCTTC. Protein product: CASRITGGANGYTF.

About this clone: The same CDR3 arises from other DNA sequences in this sample as well. The genes are TRBV5-1 and TRBJ2-3; D gene uncertain. The CDR3 is 12 residues long. Germline assignment: CDR1 SGHRS and CDR2 YFSETQ. Trimming pared 5 bases from V and 4 bases from J, leaving 8 bases between. CDR3 nucleotide sequence: TGCGCCAGCAGTTTAGGCGCAGATACGCAGTATTTT. Residues: CASSLGADTQYF.

The rearrangement uses TRBV7-8 and TRBJ1-1, with TRBD1 as a possible D gene (6 bases). The CDR3 has 13 amino acids. CDR1 is SGHVS, CDR2 FQNEAQ, per germline. V lost 7 bases and J lost 0, with 9 bases in between. CDR3 sequence: CASKGGLNTEAFF. The DNA for the CDR3 is TGTGCCAGCAAGGGGGGACTGAACACTGAAGCTTTCTTT.

The rearrangement joins TRBV6-5 to TRBJ1-5; possibly TRBD1 for D (6 bases). Germline CDR1 is MNHEY and CDR2 is SVGAGI. V lost 5 bases, J lost 6 bases, and 17 bases lay in between. CDR3 length: 15 residues. As DNA, the CDR3 is TGTGCCAGCAGTCTAACGGCGGGGGGCGGTCAGCCCCAGCATTTT. This sequence encodes CASSLTAGGGQPQHF.

This clone was recorded once. The V and J genes are TRBV7-9 and TRBJ2-2, with D perhaps TRBD1 (6 bases). Germline CDR1 reads SEHNR; CDR2 reads FQNEAQ (reference sequence). The V gene lost 4 bases and the J gene lost 2 bases, with 8 bases spanning the gap. The CDR3 consists of 14 residues. The CDR3 here is CASSSGHNTGELFF. The CDR3 DNA reads as TGTGCCAGCAGCTCGGGACATAACACCGGGGAGCTGTTTTTT.

The chain carries TRBV6-1 and TRBJ2-6, with 7 positions matching TRBD1. The germline V gene encodes CDR1 MNHNS and CDR2 SASEGT. Unmatched junction bases numbered 6, after V lost 4 bases and J lost 0 bases. The CDR3 runs to 17 residues. For the CDR3, the DNA is TGTGCCAGCAGTGTCGGGACAGATTACTCTGGGGCCAACGTCCTGACTTTC. This codes for CASSVGTDYSGANVLTF.

The V call is TRBV6-1, the J call TRBJ2-7; TRBD2 might be the D (6 bases). Germline V gives CDR1 MNHNS, CDR2 SASEGT. CDR3 length: 15 amino acids. V was clipped by 1 base and J by 6 bases, with 16 bases between them. Here the CDR3 DNA reads TGTGCCAGCAGTGAAGGAGAGGGGACTCGAGGCGAGCAGTACTTC. This encodes CASSEGEGTRGEQYF.

The rearrangement uses TRBV9 and TRBJ1-5; D remains unclear. There are 13 residues in the CDR3. V was cut by 0 bases and J by 6 bases, with 7 bases left in between. Germline-derived CDR1 and CDR2 are SGDLS and YYNGEE. The CDR3 DNA follows: TGTGCCAGCAGCGTAGACGACGGTCAGCCCCAGCATTTT. Encoded protein: CASSVDDGQPQHF.